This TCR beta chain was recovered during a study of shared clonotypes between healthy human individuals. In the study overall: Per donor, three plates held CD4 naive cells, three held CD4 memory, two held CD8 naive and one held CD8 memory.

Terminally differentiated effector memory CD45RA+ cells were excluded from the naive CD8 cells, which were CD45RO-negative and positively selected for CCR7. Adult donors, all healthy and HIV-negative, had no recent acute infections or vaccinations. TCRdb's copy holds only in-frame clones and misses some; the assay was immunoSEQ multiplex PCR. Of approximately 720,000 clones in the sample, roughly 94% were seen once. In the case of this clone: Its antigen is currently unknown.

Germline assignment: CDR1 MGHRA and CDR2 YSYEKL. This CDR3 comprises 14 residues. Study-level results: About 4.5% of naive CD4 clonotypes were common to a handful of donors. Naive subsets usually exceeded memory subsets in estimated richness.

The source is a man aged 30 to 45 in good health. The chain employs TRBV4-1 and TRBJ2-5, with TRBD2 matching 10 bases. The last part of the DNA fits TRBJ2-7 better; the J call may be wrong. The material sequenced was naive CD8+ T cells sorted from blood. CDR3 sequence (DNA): TGCGCCAGCAGCCCAGCGGGAGGGGAACACGAGCAGTACTTC. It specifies CASSPAGGEHEQYF.